This T cell receptor beta chain emerged from a study of vaccination effects on CD4 cells after COVID-19. Overall study context: Post-vaccine sampling occurred a median 72 days after the second dose.

Some clones are missing from TCRdb's copy, which holds only in-frame ones; the method was immunoSEQ multiplex PCR. The sample includes roughly 46,000 clones, about four fifths of them seen just once. Per germline, CDR1 LNHDA and CDR2 SQIVND (reference sequence). V was clipped by 5 bases and J by 3 bases; unmatched bases: 14. The CDR3 has 18 amino acids. This clone occurred once. Its antigen is as yet unknown. ViraFEST used viral peptide pools to expand antigen-specific CD4+ T cells before sequencing. Following an approximately 9-day culture, CD4+ T cells were purified. Each person got two doses of an mRNA SARS-CoV-2 vaccine, BNT162b2 or mRNA-1273. No vaccinee had earlier SARS-CoV-2 infection, and nucleocapsid antibodies were negative. Supplemented with around 11 IU/ml IL-2 and 10 ug/ml peptides, a few million PBMC per well were kept in culture.

This sequence joins TRBV19 and TRBJ1-2; TRBD1 matches at 11 bases. The material was CD4+ T cells from PBMCs cultured with HCoV-OC43 spike peptides, obtained after COVID-19 vaccination. Subset given: HCoV-OC43 spike overlapping peptide pool stimulation. This sequence was found in a human donor who received a COVID-19 vaccine. The DNA of the CDR3 is TGTGCCAGTAGTTCCCGCCGCTGGGACAGGGGGGGCGACTATGGCTACACCTTC. This encodes CASSSRRWDRGGDYGYTF.